A selection of T cell receptor beta chains follows, all from one sample in a study of OX40 agonist ivuxolimab in advanced cancers. The table came from immunoSEQ multiplex PCR; TCRdb's copy has only in-frame clones and leaves some out. The sample comprises 94,000 or so clones, roughly 80% of which are singletons, and roughly 5.8% rests with the top ten. Sequencing was performed on CD4+ or CD8+ T cells sorted from blood, taken in a trial of the OX40 agonist ivuxolimab. The receptors were sampled from an adult with an advanced solid tumor such as melanoma, head and neck, liver or kidney cancer. Both conserved end residues are part of each CDR3. A D gene is named only where the DNA matches it firmly. Size is omitted from some rows. Given values are once, few, many or a class for expanded clones.

d_call	v_call	clone_size	j_call	cdr3_nt	cdr3_aa
TRBD1	TRBV7-9	-	TRBJ2-7	TGTGCCAGCAGCTTAGATCAGGGGGCGAGGGGCTACGAGCAGTACTTC	CASSLDQGARGYEQYF
-	TRBV7-2	-	TRBJ1-5	TGTGCCAGCAGCTTAGTCGGCGGCGGGAGCAATCAGCCCCAGCATTTT	CASSLVGGGSNQPQHF
-	TRBV5-1	-	TRBJ2-7	TGCGCCAGCAGCTTTCCGACGGATTCCGAGCAGTACTTC	CASSFPTDSEQYF
-	TRBV7-6	-	TRBJ1-4	TGTGCCAGCAGTTATGACTCGGGTGTAGAACTGTTTTTT	CASSYDSGVELFF
TRBD1	TRBV5-1	once	TRBJ1-2	TGCGCCAGCAGCTTGGAGACAGGGGGAAATGGCTACACCTTC	CASSLETGGNGYTF
-	TRBV28	-	TRBJ2-1	TGTGCCAGCAGTTTCCAGTTAACCAATGAGCAGTTCTTC	CASSFQLTNEQFF
TRBD1	TRBV28	-	TRBJ1-1	TGTGCCAGCAGTTTTCGCACAGGGGAGGACACTGAAGCTTTCTTT	CASSFRTGEDTEAFF
TRBD1	TRBV7-8	-	TRBJ1-1	TGTGCCAGCAGCTTAGGGTCAGGGGGTGTGCTGAACACTGAAGCTTTCTTT	CASSLGSGGVLNTEAFF
TRBD1	TRBV2	-	TRBJ2-3	TGTGCCAGCAGGGGGACAGCCCTCGGTGGTACGCAGTATTTT	CASRGTALGGTQYF
-	TRBV27	once	TRBJ2-1	TGTGCCAGCAGTTTAGTACGGGGGTACAATGAGCAGTTCTTC	CASSLVRGYNEQFF
TRBD2	TRBV10-1	-	TRBJ2-7	TGCGCCAGCAGTCCGGGACTAGCGGGAGACTACGAGCAGTACTTC	CASSPGLAGDYEQYF
-	TRBV6-1	-	TRBJ2-1	TGTGCCAGCAGACAGGGCGATAGGTTCAATGAGCAGTTCTTC	CASRQGDRFNEQFF
TRBD1	TRBV5-8	few	TRBJ1-1	TGTGCCAGCAGCTCAGACAGGGTCAGCACTGAAGCTTTCTTT	CASSSDRVSTEAFF
-	TRBV6-1	-	TRBJ1-4	TGTGCCAGCAGTGAATGGGGGGGAATCAATGAAAAACTGTTTTTT	CASSEWGGINEKLFF
TRBD1	TRBV7-2	-	TRBJ2-1	TGTGCCAGCAGCTGGCCCGGGACAGGGGGCCATGAGCAGTTCTTC	CASSWPGTGGHEQFF
-	TRBV5-6	-	TRBJ1-2	TGTGCCAGCAGCTTTTCCAGAGGCTACACCTTC	CASSFSRGYTF
TRBD2	TRBV7-9	-	TRBJ2-7	TGTGCCAGCAGCACACCCCTTGGGACTAGCGGGGTCTACGAGCAGTACTTC	CASSTPLGTSGVYEQYF
-	TRBV15	-	TRBJ1-5	TGTGCCACCAGCAGAGGCACAGGGAGTGGTCAGCCCCAGCATTTT	CATSRGTGSGQPQHF
-	TRBV6-5	-	TRBJ2-1	TGTGCCAGCAGTTACTCGCAGGGGCTAGCTTACAATGAGCAGTTCTTC	CASSYSQGLAYNEQFF
TRBD1	TRBV6-1	-	TRBJ1-4	TGTGCCAGCAGTGCTCCGGGACAGGGCGATGAAAAACTGTTTTTT	CASSAPGQGDEKLFF
TRBD2	TRBV2	-	TRBJ2-1	TGTGCCAGCGGGCGAAGCGACGGACTAGTAACCAATGAGCAGTTCTTC	CASGRSDGLVTNEQFF
TRBD2	TRBV11-2	-	TRBJ2-3	TGTGCCAGCAATCTAGCGGGGTCGGTAGATACGCAGTATTTT	CASNLAGSVDTQYF
-	TRBV7-9	-	TRBJ2-3	TGTGCCAGCAGCTTAGGGGCAGGACAGAGGAGCACAGATACGCAGTATTTT	CASSLGAGQRSTDTQYF
-	TRBV19	few	TRBJ2-7	TGTGCCAGTAGTATATCAGGGTACGAGCAGTACTTC	CASSISGYEQYF
TRBD1	TRBV2	-	TRBJ2-5	TGTGCCAGCAGTGGGGACAGCCAAGAGACCCAGTACTTC	CASSGDSQETQYF
-	TRBV30	-	TRBJ1-2	TGTGCCTGGAGCCGGGACGGATCCTATGGCTACACCTTC	CAWSRDGSYGYTF
TRBD1	TRBV5-8	-	TRBJ1-3	TGTGCCAGCAGCTTGGTAGGGACAGAATCTGGAAACACCATATATTTT	CASSLVGTESGNTIYF
-	TRBV4-3	-	TRBJ1-6	TGCGCCAGCAGCCAAGTAGGAGCTTCACCCCTCCACTTT	CASSQVGASPLHF
-	TRBV7-8	-	TRBJ2-1	TGTGCCAGCAGCCCCACAGGAGACCCCTACAATGAGCAGTTCTTC	CASSPTGDPYNEQFF
-	TRBV6-4	-	TRBJ1-2	TGTGCCAGCAGTCCCCAGACAGCCGGCGGCTATGGCTACACCTTC	CASSPQTAGGYGYTF
-	TRBV5-1	once	TRBJ2-1	TGCGCCAGCAGAACCAGGGATGAGCAGTTCTTC	CASRTRDEQFF
-	TRBV7-2	-	TRBJ2-7	TGTGCCAGCAGCTTATGGGGCGACTCCTACGAGCAGTACTTC	CASSLWGDSYEQYF
-	TRBV12-5	few	TRBJ1-5	TGTGCTAGTGGCCCTCTAGGACCCCAGCATTTT	CASGPLGPQHF
TRBD2	TRBV7-9	-	TRBJ2-7	TGTGCCAGCACCGTAGCGGGAGGGCCCGACTACGAGCAGTACTTC	CASTVAGGPDYEQYF
TRBD1	TRBV10-3	-	TRBJ1-1	TGTGCCGCCGTCCCCTCCGGGACAGGGGGCCTTACTTTCTTT	CAAVPSGTGGLTFF